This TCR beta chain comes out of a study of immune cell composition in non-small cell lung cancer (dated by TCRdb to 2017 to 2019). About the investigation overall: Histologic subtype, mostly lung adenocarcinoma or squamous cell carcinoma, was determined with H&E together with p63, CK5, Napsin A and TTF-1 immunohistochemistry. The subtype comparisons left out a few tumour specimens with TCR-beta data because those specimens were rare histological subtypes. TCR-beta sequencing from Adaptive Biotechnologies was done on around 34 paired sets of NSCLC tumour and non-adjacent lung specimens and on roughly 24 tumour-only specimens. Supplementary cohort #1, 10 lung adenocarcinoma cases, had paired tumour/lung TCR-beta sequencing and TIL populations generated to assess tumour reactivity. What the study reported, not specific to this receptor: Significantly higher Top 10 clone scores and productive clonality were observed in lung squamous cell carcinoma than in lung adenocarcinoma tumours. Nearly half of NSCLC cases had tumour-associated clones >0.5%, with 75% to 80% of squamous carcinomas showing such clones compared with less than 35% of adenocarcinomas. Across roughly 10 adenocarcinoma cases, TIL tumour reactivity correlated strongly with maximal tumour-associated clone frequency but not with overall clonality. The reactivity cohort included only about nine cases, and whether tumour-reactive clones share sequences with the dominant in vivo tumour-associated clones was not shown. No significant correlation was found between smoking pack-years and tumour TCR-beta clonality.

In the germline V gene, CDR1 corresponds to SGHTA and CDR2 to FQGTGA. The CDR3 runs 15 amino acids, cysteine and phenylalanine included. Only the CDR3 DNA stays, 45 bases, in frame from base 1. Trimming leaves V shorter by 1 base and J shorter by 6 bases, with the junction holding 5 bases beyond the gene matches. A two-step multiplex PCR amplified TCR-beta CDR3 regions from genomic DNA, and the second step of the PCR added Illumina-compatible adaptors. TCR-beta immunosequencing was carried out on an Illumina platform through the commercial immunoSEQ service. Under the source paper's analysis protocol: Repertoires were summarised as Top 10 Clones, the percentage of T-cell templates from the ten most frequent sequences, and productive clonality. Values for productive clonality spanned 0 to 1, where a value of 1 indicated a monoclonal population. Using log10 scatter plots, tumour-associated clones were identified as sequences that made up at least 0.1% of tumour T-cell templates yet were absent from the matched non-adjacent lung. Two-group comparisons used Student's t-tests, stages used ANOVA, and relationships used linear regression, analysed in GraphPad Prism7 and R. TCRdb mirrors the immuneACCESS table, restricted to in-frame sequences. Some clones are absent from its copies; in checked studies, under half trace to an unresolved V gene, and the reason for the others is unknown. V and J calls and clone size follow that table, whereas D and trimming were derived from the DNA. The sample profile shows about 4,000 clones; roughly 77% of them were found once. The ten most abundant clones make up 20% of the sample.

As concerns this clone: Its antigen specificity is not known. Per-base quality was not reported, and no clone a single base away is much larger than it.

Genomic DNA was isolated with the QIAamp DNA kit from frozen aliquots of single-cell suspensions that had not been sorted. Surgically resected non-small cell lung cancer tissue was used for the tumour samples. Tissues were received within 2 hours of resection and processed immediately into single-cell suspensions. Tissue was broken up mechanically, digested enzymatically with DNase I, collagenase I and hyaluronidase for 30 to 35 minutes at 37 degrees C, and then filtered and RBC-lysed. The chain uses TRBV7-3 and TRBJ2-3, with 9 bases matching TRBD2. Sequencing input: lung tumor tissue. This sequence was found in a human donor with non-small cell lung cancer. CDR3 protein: CASSLMASGVDTQYF. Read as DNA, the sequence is TGTGCCAGCAGCTTAATGGCTAGCGGGGTTGATACGCAGTATTTT.